These T cell receptor beta chains were read from a single sample in a study of T cell repertoires in cytomegalovirus infection. TCRdb reanalysed the reads using MiXCR and keeps one entry per CDR3 protein. The sample includes about 400,000 distinct CDR3 sequences, about 35% of them seen just once. These receptors have no identified antigens. This material consisted of cultured PBMCs, taken from culture after CMV antigen stimulation. These receptors all stem from a human donor in good health (CMV status not recorded). Some clones in this sample may be carry-over from other donors' samples. CDR3s include the opening cysteine and the closing phenylalanine or tryptophan. Each record gives: D gene, clone size, V gene, CDR3 length, J gene, CDR3 protein, CDR3 DNA. D genes are given only for firm matches. Rows give clone size only sometimes, using once, few, many, or a class for an expanded clone.

TRBD2,few,TRBV28,16,TRBJ2-7,CASSTPRGAGGYEQYF,TGTGCCAGCAGTACTCCCCGGGGAGCGGGAGGTTATGAGCAGTACTTC
TRBD2,NA,TRBV20-1,14,TRBJ2-1,CSATLAGFYNEQFF,TGCAGTGCTACTCTAGCGGGATTCTACAATGAGCAGTTCTTC
NA,few,TRBV7-2,18,TRBJ2-1,CASSRKVGEDLGHNEQFF,TGTGCCAGCAGCCGAAAGGTCGGGGAGGACTTGGGACACAATGAGCAGTTCTTC
NA,NA,TRBV7-3,16,TRBJ2-3,CASSPMVSTSTDTQYF,TGTGCCAGCAGCCCAATGGTCTCAACTAGCACAGATACGCAGTATTTT
NA,NA,TRBV28,16,TRBJ2-1,CASTTPRGGTNNEQFF,TGTGCCAGCACGACTCCAAGGGGGGGGACGAACAATGAGCAGTTCTTC
NA,few,TRBV4-3,12,TRBJ2-3,CASSQDSDTQYF,TGCGCCAGCAGCCAAGATTCAGATACGCAGTATTTT
NA,NA,TRBV7-2,17,TRBJ2-7,CASSPNPIYDSSYEQYF,TGTGCCAGCAGCCCCAACCCCATCTACGACAGTTCCTACGAGCAGTACTTC
TRBD2,once,TRBV3-1,16,TRBJ2-1,CASSEGGRGPYNEQFF,TGTGCCAGCAGCGAGGGCGGGAGGGGACCCTACAATGAGCAGTTCTTC
NA,NA,TRBV4-1,19,TRBJ1-1,CASSQVLNAAQTSSTEAFF,TGCGCCAGCAGCCAAGTTCTGAATGCGGCGCAGACCTCTAGCACTGAAGCTTTCTTT
NA,many,TRBV7-2,14,TRBJ2-7,CASSPAVGGYEQYF,TGTGCCAGCAGCCCGGCCGTGGGGGGATACGAGCAGTACTTC
NA,few,TRBV9,15,TRBJ1-3,CASSPRQGLGNTIYF,TGTGCCAGCAGCCCTAGGCAGGGCTTGGGAAACACCATATATTTT
NA,NA,TRBV12-3/TRBV12-4,15,TRBJ1-5,CASSPLPGLDQPQHF,TGTGCCAGCAGCCCACTCCCGGGACTTGATCAGCCCCAGCATTTT
NA,NA,TRBV11-2,14,TRBJ1-2,CASSLAGWSNGYTF,TGTGCCAGCAGCTTGGCAGGGTGGTCGAATGGCTACACCTTC
NA,NA,TRBV7-6,15,TRBJ2-5,CASSLVLGEGETQYF,TGTGCCAGCAGCTTAGTTCTAGGGGAAGGCGAGACCCAGTACTTC
TRBD1,NA,TRBV12-3/TRBV12-4,14,TRBJ1-4,CASSTTGGGEELFF,TGTGCCAGCAGCACTACAGGGGGGGGGGAGGAACTGTTTTTT
NA,NA,TRBV15,17,TRBJ1-3,CATSLRLEGHSGNTIYF,TGTGCCACCAGCTTACGGCTTGAGGGGCACTCTGGAAACACCATATATTTT
NA,NA,TRBV27,14,TRBJ2-1,CASCGGRTYNEQFF,TGTGCCAGCTGTGGAGGCCGAACCTACAATGAGCAGTTCTTC